The following is a T cell receptor beta chain sequence with its context. Its antigen is unidentified. The entry originates in a study of blood T cells in healthy people across ages. A J-beta primer mix and a sample-barcoded 5' primer were used in a second PCR of about 6 to 12 cycles. One entry per CDR3 protein results from TCRdb running MiXCR on the 5' RACE reads. The repertoire includes approximately 680,000 distinct CDR3 sequences, about 34% of them detected once, and 15% sits in the top ten. Notes on the study in general: No conclusive comparison of naive versus antigen-experienced cells was possible with unsorted PBMCs. Naive T cell percentage strongly correlated with TCR beta diversity.

Russia was home to the donors, healthy Caucasian individuals aged about 6 to 90. CDR1 and CDR2 from the germline V gene are MDHEN and SYDVKM. The germline V and J ends were trimmed by 3 bases and 3 bases, with 8 bases remaining between them. CDR3 size: 14 residues. The source material was blood. The gene calls are TRBV28 and TRBJ1-4; D is uncertain. This receptor was taken from a woman older than 75 in good health. DNA for the CDR3: TGTGCCAGCAGTTTTGTGGGTCCTAATGAAAAACTGTTTTTT. As protein: CASSFVGPNEKLFF.